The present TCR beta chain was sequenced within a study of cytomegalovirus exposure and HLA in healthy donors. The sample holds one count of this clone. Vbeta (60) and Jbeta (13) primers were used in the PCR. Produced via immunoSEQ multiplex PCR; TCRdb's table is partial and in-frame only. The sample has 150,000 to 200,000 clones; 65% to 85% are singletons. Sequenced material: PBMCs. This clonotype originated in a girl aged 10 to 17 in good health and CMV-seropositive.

The CDR3 sequence is CASSDREKGGCLAGGETQYF. CDR3 bases: TGTGCCAGCAGTGACAGGGAGAAAGGGGGCTGTCTAGCGGGAGGGGAGACCCAGTACTTC. The rearrangement links TRBV6-4 to TRBJ2-5; 12 positions match TRBD2. Germline trimming cut 2 bases from V and 5 bases from J; bases unmatched to any gene: 18. CDR1 is MRHNA and CDR2 is SNTAGT in the germline V gene. The CDR3 sequence is 20 residues long.